This entry concerns a single TCR beta chain. No antigen is known for it. No clone much larger than this one lies a single base away; base qualities are absent. The sample is drawn from a study of shared clonotypes between healthy human individuals (dated by TCRdb to about 2020). Concerning the study at large: The cohort comprised a couple of women and a few men aged 18 to 49 years. For each donor, CD4 naive and CD4 memory were each given three plates, CD8 naive was given two plates, and CD8 memory was given one plate. To increase sequencing depth and limit assay-specific biases, different laboratories used diverse techniques to prepare libraries and sequence TCR repertoires. Leukapheresis yielded between about 0.9 and 9 billion PBMCs per donor. Blood TCR repertoires of about five healthy adults were deeply sequenced to estimate repertoire size and the extent of clonotype sharing between individuals. General findings and caveats noted by the study authors: Sampling was restricted to blood, and TCR repertoires in tissue are likely to differ from TCR repertoires in blood. Pairwise subsampling led to the expectation that sequencing depth would affect the degree of clonotype sharing among donors. Rarefaction of sorted-subset datasets indicated incomplete sequencing despite the large sequencing depth. About 5% of naive CD4, 3.5% of naive CD8, approximately 2% of memory CD4, and 0.4% of memory CD8 clonotypes were shared across several donors. The genetic and exposure-history diversity represented was limited by the small number of donors. Compared with non-shared clonotypes, clonotypes shared by all four sorted-subset donors had higher generation probabilities. Naive subsets generally had larger estimated clonotype richness than memory subsets.

From the germline V gene, CDR1 is MGHRA and CDR2 is YSYEKL. The CDR3 covers 17 residues, taking in both the cysteine and the phenylalanine. Just CDR3 DNA is preserved here, 51 bases in frame from base 1. Ends trimmed: V by 3 bases, J by 4 bases; bases unmatched to a gene: 10. The donors were healthy, HIV-negative adults with no recently reported acute infections or vaccinations. All donors were Caucasian adults living in Nashville, Tennessee, USA. CD4+ T cells were enriched by magnetic negative selection; naive cells were then positively selected on CD45RA, and the negative fraction formed the memory subset. Blood was obtained by leukapheresis, after which PBMCs were separated by Ficoll-Histopaque density gradient centrifugation and cryopreserved in liquid nitrogen vapor phase. Purity and quantity of every magnetically sorted T cell population were checked by analytical flow cytometry. Genomic DNA was isolated from every sorted fraction and measured by UV absorbance on a Nanodrop 2000c.

Using the deep immunoSEQ assay, multiplex PCR amplified TCR CDR3 regions from genomic DNA. Extracted genomic DNA from each cell subset was spread evenly across all wells of several immunoSEQ 96-well plates, with each plate serving as a replicate. Each replicate PCR for sorted subsets received around 0.2 ug genomic DNA, equal to about 30,000 T cell genomes. The purified libraries were quantified using a Qubit 3.0 fluorometer, sized with a Bioanalyzer 2100, and then quantified again using the KAPA Library Quantification kit. A separate single-read 150-cycle Illumina NextSeq 550 flow cell was used to sequence each immunoSEQ 96-well plate. Processing in the source paper ran as follows. Because only junctional sequences without quality scores were contained in the immunoSEQ output, filtering matching that applied to full-length reads could not be performed. Sequences were annotated with PyIR, a Python wrapper for IgBLAST v1.9, and V/J genes and CDR3 were assigned using IMGT germline references. Any read was removed if the V/J assignment was weak (E-value above 1e-6), the CDR3 was missing, or the read contained stop codons, out-of-frame junctions, or ambiguous translated residues. V3J clonotypes were defined as sequences sharing the same inferred V gene, J gene, and CDR3 amino acid sequence. The percentage overlap between two repertoires was calculated by dividing the number of shared unique clonotypes by the size of the smaller repertoire. Repertoire richness was assessed with RTK rarefaction, the Chao1 estimator, and Recon v2.1 estimates of unobserved clonotypes. Generation probabilities were computed with OLGA for all TCRbeta clonotypes obtained by the gDNA method from a few donors. As stored in TCRdb, this immuneACCESS dataset retains in-frame rearrangements with V and J assigned. A fraction of the clones does not appear; measured against another copy, unresolved V genes explain less than half of the discrepancy, and the remainder lacks a known reason. V and J calls and clone size are copied from that table; D and trimming were computed from the DNA. The sample includes a few million clones, with about nine tenths observed a single time. About 0.36% of the sample rests with the top ten.

The chain employs TRBV4-1 and TRBJ2-1, with 9 central nucleotides matching TRBD2. This receptor was identified in a man between 18 and 35 years old in good health. Some clones in this sample may be carry-over from other donors' samples. The sample was naive CD4+ T cells from PBMCs. Read against the paper, the sample's cell subset or site label means: CD45RA+ positively selected. In nucleotide form, the sequence is TGCGCCAGCAGCCATGGGCTCCGCGGGAGGGATTACAATGAGCAGTTCTTC. Its product reads: CASSHGLRGRDYNEQFF.